The 26 T cell receptor beta chains below come from one sample, sequenced in a study of cytomegalovirus exposure and HLA in healthy donors. Vbeta (60) and Jbeta (13) primers were used in the PCR. Measured with immunoSEQ multiplex PCR; TCRdb has only the in-frame clones, and not every one. The sample lists 50,000 to 70,000 clones; roughly 60% were seen once. Material for sequencing was PBMCs. These receptors were collected from a man in his thirties or forties in good health and CMV-seronegative.

This sequence joins TRBV7-2 and TRBJ1-6; 8 bases fit TRBD1. V lost 6 bases to trimming and J lost 7 bases; unmatched junction nucleotides: 5. The length of the CDR3 is 14 residues. Germline lookup yields CDR1 SGHTA and CDR2 FQGNSA. The CDR3 reads CASRAGTGNSPLHF. Here the CDR3 DNA reads TGTGCCAGCAGGGCCGGGACAGGCAATTCACCCCTCCACTTT.

V usage is TRBV30 and J usage is TRBJ1-2; 8 bases line up with TRBD1. The CDR3 loop spans 13 amino acids. V shed 5 bases and J 8 bases; nucleotides not matched to a gene: 10. Germline V gene lookup returns CDR1 GTSNPN and CDR2 SVGIG (reference sequence). The CDR3: CAWAEQGDFGYTF. For the CDR3, the DNA is TGTGCCTGGGCCGAACAGGGGGATTTCGGCTACACCTTC.

The rearrangement links TRBV5-1 to TRBJ2-1, with 10 nucleotides matching TRBD2. The CDR3 is made up of 14 amino acids. Unmatched junction bases numbered 4, after V lost 0 bases and J lost 10 bases. Looked up from germline, CDR1 is SGHRS and CDR2 is YFSETQ. CDR3 loop: CASSLEGSGGEQFF. CDR3 DNA: TGCGCCAGCAGCTTGGAAGGTAGCGGGGGGGAGCAGTTCTTC.

This sequence joins TRBV6-4 and TRBJ2-1; 9 nucleotides line up with TRBD1. Trimming at V came to 8 bases and at J to 5 bases, leaving 10 bases not matched to a gene. Germline CDR1 MRHNA, CDR2 SNTAGT. The CDR3 is made up of 15 amino acids. DNA of the CDR3: TGTGCCAGCGCAACCGGGACAGGGTACAACAATGAGCAGTTCTTC. It translates to CASATGTGYNNEQFF.

The chain recombines TRBV18 with TRBJ1-1; weak D call: TRBD1 (6 bases). The CDR3 consists of 17 residues. V was pared by 2 bases and J by 1 base, with 17 bases between. Germline V gene lookup returns CDR1 KGHSH and CDR2 LQKENI. The CDR3 nucleotides read TGTGCCAGCTCACCATCCGGGGTTTTGGGGGCGAACACTGAAGCTTTCTTT. This encodes CASSPSGVLGANTEAFF.

V is TRBV7-8 and J is TRBJ2-1; TRBD1 matches 8 bases. Per the germline V gene, CDR1 is SGHVS and CDR2 is FQNEAQ. The CDR3 has 15 amino acids. The V segment lost 5 bases and the J segment 4 bases; nucleotides outside the gene matches: 7. Here the CDR3 reads CASSPPRQGYNEQFF. The CDR3 DNA is TGTGCCAGCAGCCCCCCTAGACAGGGGTACAATGAGCAGTTCTTC.

The V and J genes are TRBV5-4 and TRBJ2-3, with a tentative D call TRBD2 (7 bases). Per germline, CDR1 SGHNT and CDR2 YYREEE (reference sequence). V dropped 7 bases and J dropped 4 bases, with 13 bases sitting between them. The CDR3 extends over 13 amino acids. CDR3 protein: CASGGAVSDTQYF. CDR3 nucleotides: TGTGCCAGCGGGGGGGCCGTTTCAGATACGCAGTATTTT. Filled out from reference TRBV5-4 and TRBJ2-3, the complete variable domain reads ETGVTQSPTHLIKTRGQQVTLRCSSQSGHNTVSWYQQALGQGPQFIFQYYREEENGRGNFPPRFSGLQFPNYSSELNVNALELDDSALYLCASGGAVSDTQYFGPGTRLTVL.

J is TRBJ2-7 and V is TRBV6-1; tentatively, D is TRBD2 (5 bases). V was cut by 2 bases and J by 4 bases, with 15 bases left in between. Looked up from germline, CDR1 is MNHNS and CDR2 is SASEGT. The CDR3 totals 15 residues. CDR3 loop: CASSETGVRSYEQYF. CDR3 coding DNA: TGTGCCAGCAGTGAAACCGGGGTAAGGTCGTACGAGCAGTACTTC.

The chain has TRBV27 and TRBJ1-2; 9 bases align to TRBD1. Trimming removed 2 bases from V and 5 bases from J; junction bases left unmatched: 0. CDR1 and CDR2 from the germline V gene are MNHEY and SMNVEV (reference sequence). This CDR3 contains 13 residues. This CDR3 is CASSLDRGYGYTF. In DNA, the CDR3 is TGTGCCAGCAGTTTAGACAGGGGGTATGGCTACACCTTC.

This sequence joins TRBV7-9 and TRBJ1-5; the D is unclear. V was cut by 0 bases and J by 9 bases, with 9 bases left in between. Germline-derived CDR1 and CDR2 are SEHNR and FQNEAQ (reference sequence). The CDR3 contains 13 residues. In DNA form, the CDR3 reads TGTGCCAGCAGCTTAGCCCCCGCTATGCCCCAGCATTTT. Translation gives CASSLAPAMPQHF.

The CDR3 region has the DNA TGTGCCAGCAGCGATCAGGCATCCTCCTACAATGAGCAGTTCTTC. Its translation: CASSDQASSYNEQFF. This sequence joins TRBV9 and TRBJ2-1; D unclear. V lost 3 bases to trimming and J lost 0 bases, with 10 bases between them. This CDR3 comprises 15 residues. Looked up from germline, CDR1 is SGDLS and CDR2 is YYNGEE.

V and J are TRBV5-1 and TRBJ2-7, with 7 bases that match TRBD1. V lost 4 bases to trimming and J lost 2 bases; unmatched junction nucleotides: 12. The CDR3 loop spans 16 amino acids. The V gene's germline CDR1 is SGHRS and CDR2 YFSETQ. The CDR3, as DNA: TGCGCCAGCAGCCCCTCCAGGGACAGAGTGACCTACGAGCAGTACTTC. Amino acids: CASSPSRDRVTYEQYF.

The chain has TRBV5-6 and TRBJ2-7; weak D call: TRBD1 (6 bases). CDR3 length equals 13 residues. Trimming pared 5 bases from V and 2 bases from J, leaving 11 bases between. From germline, CDR1 is SGHDT and CDR2 YYEEEE. The CDR3 is CASSPRGPYEQYF. CDR3 DNA: TGTGCCAGCAGTCCCAGGGGCCCCTACGAGCAGTACTTC.

The CDR3 reads CASSLRTGTAGYTF. CDR3 nucleotides: TGTGCCAGCAGTCTTAGGACAGGGACCGCCGGCTACACCTTC. The rearrangement links TRBV11-2 to TRBJ1-2; 8 positions agree with TRBD1. V shed 6 bases and J 8 bases; nucleotides not matched to a gene: 11. CDR3 size: 14 residues. CDR1 and CDR2 (germline): SGHAT, FQNNGV.

This chain joins TRBV5-4 and TRBJ2-1; 9 nucleotides line up with TRBD2. The CDR3 is made up of 20 amino acids. Germline V gene data show CDR1 as SGHNT and CDR2 as YYREEE (reference sequence). V trimming: 4 bases; J trimming: 0 bases; junction bases outside the gene matches: 17. The CDR3 DNA reads as TGTGCCAGCAGCCCGGCGGGGGGAAGCGGGGGGTTGAGCTCCTACAATGAGCAGTTCTTC. It yields the protein CASSPAGGSGGLSSYNEQFF.

This clone has a handful of counts. This chain connects TRBV5-1 to TRBJ1-2; TRBD1 aligns across 7 bases. Unmatched junction bases numbered 3, after V lost 0 bases and J lost 1 base. Germline CDR1 reads SGHRS; CDR2 reads YFSETQ. CDR3 length equals 15 residues. The CDR3 nucleotides read TGCGCCAGCAGCTTGGGACAGGGCTTTAACTATGGCTACACCTTC. Protein sequence: CASSLGQGFNYGYTF.

This chain uses TRBV7-9 with TRBJ2-3; TRBD1 aligns across 7 bases. The CDR3 is 13 residues long. The V and J ends lost 10 bases and 0 bases, in that order; junction bases with no gene match: 4. Germline CDR1 reads SEHNR; CDR2 reads FQNEAQ (reference sequence). CDR3 residues: CATGQTSTDTQYF. As DNA, the CDR3 is TGTGCCACGGGACAGACTAGCACAGATACGCAGTATTTT.

The CDR3 coding sequence is TGTGCCAGCAGCCAGACCCAGGTGGATGGCTACACCTTC. Amino acids: CASSQTQVDGYTF. J is TRBJ1-2 and V is TRBV7-9; D ambiguous. Between the trimmed V and J ends, which lost 5 bases and 6 bases, there was a span of 13 bases. The germline V gene encodes CDR1 SEHNR and CDR2 FQNEAQ (reference sequence). CDR3 length: 13 residues.

The chain is built from TRBV4-2 and TRBJ2-2; 9 nucleotides match TRBD2. CDR3 length: 15 residues. Trimming removed 4 bases from V and 2 bases from J; junction bases left unmatched: 2. Germline CDR1 LGHNA, CDR2 YNFKEQ. As DNA, the CDR3 is TGTGCCAGCAGCCTTAGCGGGGGAAACACCGGGGAGCTGTTTTTT. Translation gives CASSLSGGNTGELFF.

This rearrangement joins TRBV7-4 to TRBJ1-1; no reliable D call. Looked up from germline, CDR1 is SGHVT and CDR2 is SQSDAQ. The CDR3 has 12 residues. V gave up 5 bases and J gave up 10 bases, with 14 bases separating them. The chain's CDR3 is CASSQVEVRAFF. The CDR3 region has the DNA TGTGCCAGCAGCCAAGTGGAGGTTCGAGCTTTCTTT.

This chain links TRBV6-1 with TRBJ1-5; unclear D gene. The germline V gene has CDR1 MNHNS and CDR2 SASEGT. This CDR3 spans 12 amino acids. Trimming took off 10 bases at V and 1 base at J, with 8 bases between the two ends. As DNA, the CDR3 is TGTGCCACCCACCGGAGCAATCAGCCCCAGCATTTT. Translated: CATHRSNQPQHF.

V gene TRBV30 combines with J gene TRBJ2-2, with a possible D match to TRBD1 (6 bases). Between the trimmed V and J ends, which lost 2 bases and 5 bases, there was a span of 12 bases. The CDR3 loop spans 14 amino acids. Germline V gene sequence: CDR1 GTSNPN, CDR2 SVGIG (reference sequence). The chain's CDR3 is CAWSTGYETGELFF. The DNA for the CDR3 is TGTGCCTGGAGTACAGGGTATGAAACCGGGGAGCTGTTTTTT.

The chain recombines TRBV7-9 with TRBJ2-2; 7 positions agree with TRBD1. The CDR3 contains 14 residues. Germline CDR1 SEHNR, CDR2 FQNEAQ (reference sequence). With 4 bases clipped from V and 6 bases from J, the junction kept 5 bases outside the gene matches. The CDR3 region has the DNA TGTGCCAGCAGCTCCGGACAGGCGGCCGGGGAGCTGTTTTTT. It is translated as CASSSGQAAGELFF.

CDR3 sequence: CASSLERLSYEQYF. Written as DNA, the CDR3 is TGTGCCAGCAGCTTGGAGCGTCTCTCCTACGAGCAGTACTTC. The rearrangement links TRBV5-6 to TRBJ2-7; D is uncertain. The CDR3 contains 14 residues. V dropped 0 bases and J dropped 0 bases, with 7 bases sitting between them. CDR1 and CDR2 (germline): SGHDT, YYEEEE. Full variable domain (rest looked up from reference TRBV5-6 and TRBJ2-7): DAGVTQSPTHLIKTRGQQVTLRCSPKSGHDTVSWYQQALGQGPQFIFQYYEEEERQRGNFPDRFSGHQFPNYSSELNVNALLLGDSALYLCASSLERLSYEQYFGPGTRLTVT.

This clone was detected once. The chain is built from TRBV6-9 and TRBJ2-6; a weak D match, TRBD2 (5 bases). Germline CDR1 and CDR2: MNHGY and SVAAGI. Trimming left V 2 bases short and J 2 bases short, with 7 bases between. The CDR3 is 15 residues long. The DNA of the CDR3 is TGTGCCAGCAGTTATCGCGGGCCTGGGGCCAACGTCCTGACTTTC. Translating gives CASSYRGPGANVLTF.

The J gene is TRBJ1-6, the V gene TRBV5-6; TRBD1 matches 7 bases. Looked up from germline, CDR1 is SGHDT and CDR2 is YYEEEE. The CDR3 has 13 amino acids. V lost 4 bases and J lost 9; bases outside the gene matches: 4. In DNA form, the CDR3 reads TGTGCCAGCAGCCGAGGGGACAGTTCACCCCTCCACTTT. This codes for CASSRGDSSPLHF.